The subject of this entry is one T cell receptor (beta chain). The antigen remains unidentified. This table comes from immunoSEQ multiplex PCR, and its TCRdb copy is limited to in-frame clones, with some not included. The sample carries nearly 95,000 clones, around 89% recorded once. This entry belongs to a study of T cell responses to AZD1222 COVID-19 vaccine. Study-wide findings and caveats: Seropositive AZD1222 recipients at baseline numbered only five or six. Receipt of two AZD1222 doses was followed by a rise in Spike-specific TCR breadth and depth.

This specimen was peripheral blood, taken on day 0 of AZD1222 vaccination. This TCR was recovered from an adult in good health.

CDR3 DNA sequence: TGTGCCAGCAGCCCGACAACTAGTCTCCAACCGCAGTATTTT. It specifies CASSPTTSLQPQYF. The chain is built from TRBV9 and TRBJ2-3; D is possibly TRBD2 (5 bases). CDR3 length: 14 residues. Germline CDR1 reads SGDLS; CDR2 reads YYNGEE. The V end lost 4 bases, the J end lost 10 bases, and 19 bases lay between the germline ends.